This T cell receptor (beta chain) was recorded in a study of cytomegalovirus exposure and HLA in healthy donors. Study details: An early data release held 75 million to 100 million unique TCRs from HLA-typed donors. Overall study findings and caveats: Cytomegalovirus association was listed for under 200 TCR beta chains. As a later analysis showed, several of the most significant clusters appeared to be linked to common viral pathogens.

The count of this clone is one. Its target is not known. This PCR relied on a set of 60 Vbeta primers and 13 Jbeta primers. The protocol was immunoSEQ multiplex PCR, while the TCRdb copy is restricted to in-frame clones and leaves out a portion. The sample lists around 130,000 clones; about 78% were seen once. Per the germline V gene, CDR1 is MNHEY and CDR2 is SVGAGI. This CDR3 comprises 15 residues. With 6 bases removed from V and 0 bases from J, the gap between germline ends came to 12 bases. Sequenced: PBMCs. The rearrangement uses TRBV6-5 and TRBJ2-1, with D maybe TRBD2 (5 bases). This sequence was found in a human donor in good health. This CDR3 is CASRDGVSSYNEQFF. CDR3 nucleotide sequence: TGTGCCAGCAGGGACGGGGTTAGCTCCTACAATGAGCAGTTCTTC.